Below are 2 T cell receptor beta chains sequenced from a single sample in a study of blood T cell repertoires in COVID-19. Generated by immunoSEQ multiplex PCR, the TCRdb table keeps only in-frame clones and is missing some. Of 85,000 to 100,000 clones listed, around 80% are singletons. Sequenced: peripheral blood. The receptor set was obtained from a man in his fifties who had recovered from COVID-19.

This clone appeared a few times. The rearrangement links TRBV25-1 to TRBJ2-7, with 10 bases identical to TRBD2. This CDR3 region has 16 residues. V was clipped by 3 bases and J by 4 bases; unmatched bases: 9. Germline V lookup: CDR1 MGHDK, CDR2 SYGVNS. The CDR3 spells CASSDPRTSGTYEQYF. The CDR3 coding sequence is TGTGCCAGCAGTGATCCCCGGACTAGCGGAACTTACGAGCAGTACTTC.

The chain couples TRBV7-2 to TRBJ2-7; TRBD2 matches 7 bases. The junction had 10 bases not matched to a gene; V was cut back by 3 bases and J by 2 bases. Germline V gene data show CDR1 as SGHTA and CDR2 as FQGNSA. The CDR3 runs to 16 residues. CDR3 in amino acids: CASSFGTGGSAYEQYF. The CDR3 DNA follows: TGTGCCAGCAGCTTCGGTACGGGGGGTTCCGCCTACGAGCAGTACTTC.